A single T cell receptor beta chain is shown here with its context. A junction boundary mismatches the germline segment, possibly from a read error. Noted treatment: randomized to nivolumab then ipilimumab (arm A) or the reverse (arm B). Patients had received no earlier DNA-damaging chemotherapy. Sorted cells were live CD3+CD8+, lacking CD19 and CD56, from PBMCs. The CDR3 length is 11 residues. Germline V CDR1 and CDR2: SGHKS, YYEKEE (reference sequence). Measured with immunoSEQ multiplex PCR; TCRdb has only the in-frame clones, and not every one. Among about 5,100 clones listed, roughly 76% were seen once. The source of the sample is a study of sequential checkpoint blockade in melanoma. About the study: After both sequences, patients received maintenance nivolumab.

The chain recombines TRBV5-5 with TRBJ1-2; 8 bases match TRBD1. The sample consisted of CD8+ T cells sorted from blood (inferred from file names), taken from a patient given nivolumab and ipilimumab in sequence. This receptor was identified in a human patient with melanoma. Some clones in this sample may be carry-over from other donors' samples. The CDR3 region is CASSLATDRVF. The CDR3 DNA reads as TGTGCCAGCAGCTTGGCTACGGACAGGGTTTTC.